A selection of T cell receptor beta chains follows, all from one sample in a study of T cell changes during pregnancy in multiple sclerosis. The method was immunoSEQ multiplex PCR; TCRdb's version includes in-frame clones alone and lacks a portion of them. The sample consists of tens of thousands of clones, 89% of them appearing once. The sample here was CD8+ T cells from peripheral blood mononuclear cells, taken in the second trimester of pregnancy. The source is a female donor with multiple sclerosis, enrolled in a pregnancy study. Both conserved end residues are part of each CDR3. D genes are given only for firm matches. Size tells how often a clone was seen (once, few, many) or the class of an expanded clone, and some rows leave it out.

d_call	clone_size	j_call	v_call	cdr3_aa	cdr3_nt
TRBD2	-	TRBJ2-3	TRBV27	CASSISGRGTLNTDTQYF	TGTGCCAGCAGTATTAGCGGGAGGGGGACCCTGAACACAGATACGCAGTATTTT
TRBD1	-	TRBJ2-7	TRBV7-9	CASSRHRGLPLVLSYEQYF	TGTGCCAGCAGCCGCCACAGGGGGCTGCCCCTAGTTCTCTCCTACGAGCAGTACTTC
-	-	TRBJ1-1	TRBV18	CASSRSGRPEAFF	TGTGCCAGCTCCCGCTCAGGGCGGCCTGAAGCTTTCTTT
TRBD2	-	TRBJ2-1	TRBV4-1	CASSQVAGGYNEQFF	TGCGCCAGCAGCCAAGTTGCGGGGGGCTACAATGAGCAGTTCTTC
-	-	TRBJ2-2	TRBV5-5	CASSLELALGTGELFF	TGTGCCAGCAGCTTGGAACTAGCCCTGGGGACCGGGGAGCTGTTTTTT
-	-	TRBJ2-7	TRBV19	CATEDGTYEQYF	TGTGCCACGGAGGACGGCACCTACGAGCAGTACTTC
-	-	TRBJ2-3	TRBV10-3	CAISGKDYAGVDTQYF	TGTGCCATCAGTGGTAAAGACTATGCTGGGGTGGATACGCAGTATTTT
-	-	TRBJ2-7	TRBV4-1	CASSQDRRLLTYEQYF	TGCGCCAGCAGCCAAGATCGCCGCCTACTCACCTACGAGCAGTACTTC
-	-	TRBJ1-1	TRBV27	CASSSGQLNTEAFF	TGTGCCAGCAGTTCCGGACAGCTGAACACTGAAGCTTTCTTT
-	-	TRBJ1-5	TRBV15	CATRQGGFNQPQHF	TGTGCCACCAGACAGGGCGGATTCAATCAGCCCCAGCATTTT
-	once	TRBJ2-7	TRBV19	CASSISGGREQYF	TGTGCCAGTAGTATCTCAGGGGGGCGCGAGCAGTACTTC
-	-	TRBJ1-6	TRBV11-2	CASSLEYRLTANSPLHF	TGTGCCAGCAGCTTAGAATATAGGTTAACAGCCAATTCACCCCTCCACTTT
-	once	TRBJ2-2	TRBV27	CASRLSNTGELFF	TGTGCCAGCAGACTTTCGAACACCGGGGAGCTGTTTTTT
TRBD1	-	TRBJ2-1	TRBV9	CASSLTGDEQFF	TGTGCCAGCAGCTTGACAGGGGATGAGCAGTTCTTC
TRBD2	-	TRBJ2-2	TRBV6-5	CASSYRLAGDGELFF	TGTGCCAGCAGTTACAGACTAGCGGGAGACGGGGAGCTGTTTTTT
TRBD1	-	TRBJ2-7	TRBV28	CASSLGIGGQATYEQYF	TGTGCCAGCAGTTTAGGGATCGGGGGACAGGCCACCTACGAGCAGTACTTC
-	-	TRBJ1-2	TRBV27	CASAPKGRFQGYTF	TGTGCCAGCGCCCCGAAGGGGAGGTTTCAGGGCTACACCTTC
-	-	TRBJ1-1	TRBV27	CASSLRQVPLNTEAFF	TGTGCCAGCAGTTTAAGGCAGGTGCCCCTGAACACTGAAGCTTTCTTT
TRBD1	-	TRBJ1-1	TRBV6-5	CASSYSGRGQGTEAFF	TGTGCCAGCAGTTACTCGGGAAGGGGGCAGGGCACTGAAGCTTTCTTT
-	-	TRBJ2-4	TRBV7-2	CASSLDGLAGNIQYF	TGTGCCAGCAGCTTAGACGGGCTAGCAGGAAACATTCAGTACTTC
-	-	TRBJ2-3	TRBV9	CASSPYRSGTQYF	TGTGCCAGCAGTCCTTACAGGAGTGGAACGCAGTATTTT
-	-	TRBJ2-1	TRBV5-4	CASSGRGNNEQFF	TGTGCCAGCAGCGGGAGAGGGAACAATGAGCAGTTCTTC
TRBD1	few	TRBJ1-1	TRBV10-1	CASSETGQGAEAFF	TGCGCCAGCAGTGAGACGGGACAGGGGGCTGAAGCTTTCTTT
-	-	TRBJ1-4	TRBV11-2	CASSLDLEGEDEKLFF	TGTGCCAGCAGCTTAGATCTGGAGGGTGAGGATGAAAAACTGTTTTTT
-	-	TRBJ1-1	TRBV7-9	CASSGQTGIPNTEAFF	TGTGCCAGCAGCGGACAAACAGGGATACCTAACACTGAAGCTTTCTTT
TRBD2	-	TRBJ2-3	TRBV7-2	CASSLRLAGGLDTQYF	TGTGCCAGCAGCCTACGACTAGCGGGGGGGCTAGATACGCAGTATTTT
TRBD1	-	TRBJ2-2	TRBV2	CASSEPSTGRNTGELFF	TGTGCCAGCAGTGAACCTTCGACAGGGAGGAACACCGGGGAGCTGTTTTTT
-	-	TRBJ2-5	TRBV9	CASSVNPYHLDGEETQYF	TGTGCCAGCAGCGTAAACCCCTATCACCTCGATGGTGAGGAGACCCAGTACTTC
-	-	TRBJ1-2	TRBV25-1	CASSSFPEGPAPYGYTF	TGTGCCAGCAGTAGCTTCCCGGAGGGCCCGGCCCCGTATGGCTACACCTTC
TRBD1	-	TRBJ2-1	TRBV10-1	CASSATGTGGSEQFF	TGCGCCAGCAGTGCCACCGGGACAGGGGGTAGTGAGCAGTTCTTC
-	-	TRBJ2-7	TRBV18	CASSPKPVTLREQYF	TGTGCCAGCTCACCAAAGCCGGTGACTCTACGTGAGCAGTACTTC
-	-	TRBJ1-3	TRBV7-8	CASSLAPWPGDYRSGNTIYF	TGTGCCAGCAGCTTAGCGCCGTGGCCAGGGGATTACCGCTCTGGAAACACCATATATTTT
-	-	TRBJ2-7	TRBV19	CASSFGLGREQYF	TGTGCCAGTAGTTTTGGACTGGGGAGGGAGCAGTACTTC
-	-	TRBJ1-2	TRBV5-1	CASSLGWEGPPYGYTF	TGCGCCAGCAGCTTGGGGTGGGAGGGCCCACCCTATGGCTACACCTTC
-	once	TRBJ1-2	TRBV5-5	CASSLQDTYEAGYGYTF	TGTGCCAGCAGCTTACAGGACACCTATGAAGCGGGCTATGGCTACACCTTC
TRBD1	-	TRBJ1-2	TRBV29-1	CSVRRGPNYGYTF	TGCAGCGTTCGAAGGGGGCCCAACTATGGCTACACCTTC
-	-	TRBJ2-3	TRBV27	CASSLSPRDTQYF	TGTGCCAGCAGTTTATCTCCTCGAGATACGCAGTATTTT
TRBD2	-	TRBJ2-7	TRBV6-5	CASISRGGSYEQYF	TGTGCCAGCATCTCCCGGGGGGGCTCCTACGAGCAGTACTTC
TRBD1	-	TRBJ1-2	TRBV9	CASSVGDRGPTVGYGYTF	TGTGCCAGCAGCGTAGGGGACAGGGGACCCACCGTAGGCTATGGCTACACCTTC
-	-	TRBJ1-2	TRBV9	CASSPLTESYGYTF	TGTGCCAGCAGCCCCCTAACAGAGTCGTATGGCTACACCTTC
TRBD1	-	TRBJ2-5	TRBV30	CAWRSGQSAQETQYF	TGTGCCTGGAGGTCGGGACAGTCTGCTCAAGAGACCCAGTACTTC
-	few	TRBJ2-2	TRBV25-1	CASSTRGFGELFF	TGTGCCAGCAGTACCAGGGGATTCGGGGAGCTGTTTTTT
TRBD1	-	TRBJ2-7	TRBV9	CASSETGGRTYEQYF	TGTGCCAGCAGCGAGACAGGGGGCCGGACCTACGAGCAGTACTTC
TRBD2	-	TRBJ2-7	TRBV18	CASSPSNRGLGPYEQYF	TGTGCCAGCTCACCGTCCAACCGAGGACTAGGTCCCTACGAGCAGTACTTC
TRBD1	once	TRBJ2-1	TRBV7-3	CASSLTSVPRGPTYNEQFF	TGTGCCAGCAGCTTAACCAGTGTGCCTAGGGGGCCCACCTACAATGAGCAGTTCTTC
-	-	TRBJ2-7	TRBV7-3	CASSRDLRPFYEQYF	TGTGCCAGCAGCCGGGACTTGAGACCCTTCTACGAGCAGTACTTC
-	-	TRBJ1-2	TRBV4-1	CASSQDTRGRDGYTF	TGCGCCAGCAGCCAAGATACCAGGGGCCGAGATGGCTACACCTTC
TRBD1	-	TRBJ1-2	TRBV29-1	CSADRGIDYGYTF	TGCAGCGCGGACAGGGGGATTGACTATGGCTACACCTTC
-	-	TRBJ1-5	TRBV9	CASSPSGGDQPQHF	TGTGCCAGCAGCCCGTCGGGGGGCGATCAGCCCCAGCATTTT
-	-	TRBJ1-2	TRBV23-1	CASSQSSPQGLSVNYGYTF	TGCGCCAGCAGTCAATCGAGCCCCCAGGGGTTGAGTGTTAACTATGGCTACACCTTC
-	-	TRBJ1-2	TRBV30	CACIREEGGYTF	TGTGCCTGCATCAGGGAGGAAGGTGGCTACACCTTC
-	-	TRBJ2-1	TRBV27	CASHRGYEQFF	TGTGCCAGCCACCGGGGGTATGAGCAGTTCTTC